A selection of T cell receptor beta chains follows, all from one sample in a study of blood T cell repertoires in COVID-19. TCRdb's copy holds only in-frame clones and misses some; the assay was immunoSEQ multiplex PCR. In the table there are 200,000 to 250,000 clones, 88% of which are singletons. Sequences were obtained from peripheral blood. The receptors were sampled from a man younger than 35 with active or convalescent COVID-19. Both conserved end residues are part of each CDR3. A D gene is named only where the DNA matches it firmly. Size is omitted from some rows. Given values are once, few, many or a class for expanded clones.

abundance	d_gene	j_gene	v_gene	CDR3nt	CDR3aa
NA	NA	TRBJ2-2	TRBV6-6	TGTGCCAGCAGTTACGCCCGGACCGGGGAGCTGTTTTTT	CASSYARTGELFF
NA	NA	TRBJ1-3	TRBV28	TGTGCCAGCAGTCAACGCAGGCGAGACTCTGGAAACACCATATATTTT	CASSQRRRDSGNTIYF
NA	NA	TRBJ1-2	TRBV27	TGTGCCAGCAGTTTAACGCAGGACTATGGCTACACCTTC	CASSLTQDYGYTF
NA	NA	TRBJ1-4	TRBV19	TGTGCCAGTAGTGCAACCCGGGAACTGTTTTTT	CASSATRELFF
NA	TRBD1	TRBJ1-2	TRBV11-2	TGTGCCAGCAGCTCCGAAGGGGGCTGGGGCTATGGCTACACCTTC	CASSSEGGWGYGYTF
few	TRBD1	TRBJ1-5	TRBV7-2	TGTGCCAGCAGCAGGGGACAGCTGGGAACTAATCAGCCCCAGCATTTT	CASSRGQLGTNQPQHF
NA	NA	TRBJ1-1	TRBV14	TGTGCCAGCAGCCTTTACAGCACTGAAGCTTTCTTT	CASSLYSTEAFF
NA	NA	TRBJ2-3	TRBV11-3	TGTGCCAGCAGCTTGAGGACAGCCACCAGCACAGATACGCAGTATTTT	CASSLRTATSTDTQYF
NA	TRBD2	TRBJ2-3	TRBV5-1	TGCGCCAGCAGCTTGGTAAGCGGGGGAGGCACAGATACGCAGTATTTT	CASSLVSGGGTDTQYF
NA	NA	TRBJ1-2	TRBV6-5	TGTGCCAGCAGTTACACCGGGGGGGTTAACTATGGCTACACCTTC	CASSYTGGVNYGYTF
NA	TRBD2	TRBJ2-2	TRBV5-4	TGTGCCAGCAGCTTGCGGGCGGGAGCTAACACCGGGGAGCTGTTTTTT	CASSLRAGANTGELFF
NA	NA	TRBJ1-2	TRBV7-9	TGTGCCAGCAGCCCCGGGGATGGCTACACCTTC	CASSPGDGYTF
NA	TRBD1	TRBJ1-1	TRBV5-1	TGCGCCAGCAGCTCCGACAGGGGATCAAGGAACACTGAAGCTTTCTTT	CASSSDRGSRNTEAFF
NA	TRBD1	TRBJ1-4	TRBV30	TGTGCCTGGGGGGACAGGGGCTCTACTAATGAAAAACTGTTTTTT	CAWGDRGSTNEKLFF
NA	TRBD1	TRBJ1-5	TRBV28	TGTGCCAGCAGTTTCCGGGGACAGTCCAATCAGCCCCAGCATTTT	CASSFRGQSNQPQHF
NA	TRBD2	TRBJ2-3	TRBV28	TGTGCCAGCAGTTTTAGCGGGAGCTTTATGTGGACAGATACGCAGTATTTT	CASSFSGSFMWTDTQYF
NA	NA	TRBJ1-5	TRBV5-8	TGTGCCAGCAGCTTCCCAAAGGGGTCAGAAATTTTGCCGCCCCAGCATTTT	CASSFPKGSEILPPQHF
once	NA	TRBJ2-3	TRBV7-9	TGTGCCAGCAGCTCCCTACTTAGGTGGGGAGGAGCAGATACGCAGTATTTT	CASSSLLRWGGADTQYF
NA	TRBD2	TRBJ2-1	TRBV5-4	TGTGCCAGCAGCCTTGGCGGGGGTGAGCAGTTCTTC	CASSLGGGEQFF
NA	NA	TRBJ1-2	TRBV12-3/TRBV12-4	TGTGCCAGCAGTTTGGGGGCGATTGGCTACACCTTC	CASSLGAIGYTF
NA	TRBD2	TRBJ2-3	TRBV9	TGTGCCAGCAGCGTCGGGAGGGGCACAGATACGCAGTATTTT	CASSVGRGTDTQYF
NA	TRBD1	TRBJ1-5	TRBV15	TGTGCCACCAGCAGAGATCACAGGGGGGATCAGCCCCAGCATTTT	CATSRDHRGDQPQHF
NA	NA	TRBJ1-5	TRBV27	TGTGCCAGCAGGAGGGATACGATAAGCAATCAGCCCCAGCATTTT	CASRRDTISNQPQHF
NA	TRBD1	TRBJ2-2	TRBV2	TGTGCCAGCAGAGGGACAGGGACCGGGGAGCTGTTTTTT	CASRGTGTGELFF
NA	NA	TRBJ2-5	TRBV29-1	TGCAGCGCCGGTGCGGAGACCCAGTACTTC	CSAGAETQYF